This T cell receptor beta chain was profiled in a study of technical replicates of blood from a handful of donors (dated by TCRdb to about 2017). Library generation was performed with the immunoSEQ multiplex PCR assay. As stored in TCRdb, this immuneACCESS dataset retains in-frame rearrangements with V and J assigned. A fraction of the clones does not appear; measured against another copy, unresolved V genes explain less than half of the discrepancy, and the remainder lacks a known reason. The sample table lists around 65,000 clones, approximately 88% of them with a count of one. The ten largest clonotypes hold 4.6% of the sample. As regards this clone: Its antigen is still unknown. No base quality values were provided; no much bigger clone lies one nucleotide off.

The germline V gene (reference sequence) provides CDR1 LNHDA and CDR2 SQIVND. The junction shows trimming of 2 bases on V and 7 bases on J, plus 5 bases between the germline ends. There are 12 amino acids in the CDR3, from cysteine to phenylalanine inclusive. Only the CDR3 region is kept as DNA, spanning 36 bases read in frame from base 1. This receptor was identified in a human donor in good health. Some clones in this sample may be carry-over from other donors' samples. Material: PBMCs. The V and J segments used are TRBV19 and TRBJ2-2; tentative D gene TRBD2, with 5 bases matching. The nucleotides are TGTGCCAGTAGTATACGGGACGGGGAGCTGTTTTTT. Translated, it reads CASSIRDGELFF.